The 12 T cell receptor beta chains below come from one sample, sequenced in a study of blood T cell repertoires in COVID-19. Repertoires were generated with immunoSEQ multiplex PCR, while TCRdb's copy carries only in-frame clones and drops some. The table has 160,000 or so clones, over 80% seen once; the top ten hold around 3.9%. Sequenced material: peripheral blood. Receptors originate from a woman aged 55-75 years who had recovered from COVID-19.

The V gene is TRBV4-1, the J gene TRBJ1-2; 10 positions agree with TRBD1. Germline loops: CDR1 MGHRA, CDR2 YSYEKL. Losses at the gene ends were 2 bases for V and 2 bases for J; bases not matched to a gene: 2. CDR3 length: 15 residues. The CDR3 sequence is CASSQQTGGNYGYTF. CDR3 sequence (DNA): TGCGCCAGCAGCCAACAGACAGGGGGCAACTATGGCTACACCTTC.

This chain's CDR3 is CASTLQTGEQETQYF. CDR3 sequence (DNA): TGTGCCAGCACCCTCCAAACAGGGGAGCAAGAGACCCAGTACTTC. The V and J genes are TRBV5-6 and TRBJ2-5; TRBD1 agrees at 7 bases. V gave up 6 bases and J gave up 2 bases; unmatched junction bases: 10. The germline V gene has CDR1 SGHDT and CDR2 YYEEEE. CDR3 length equals 15 residues.

This chain connects TRBV24-1 to TRBJ2-7; D may be TRBD1 (5 bases). CDR1 KGHDR and CDR2 SFDVKD come from the germline V gene. V gave up 5 bases and J gave up 4 bases, with 8 bases separating them. The CDR3 has 12 amino acids. CDR3 nucleotides: TGTGCCACCAGTGGGGGCAGATACGAGCAGTACTTC. Protein: CATSGGRYEQYF.

The chain joins TRBV7-8 to TRBJ2-4; TRBD2 agrees at 8 bases. CDR3 length equals 12 residues. Germline CDR1 SGHVS, CDR2 FQNEAQ. With 5 bases clipped from V and 12 bases from J, the junction kept 6 bases outside the gene matches. CDR3 in amino acids: CASSQDGGGQYF. CDR3 nucleotides: TGTGCCAGCAGCCAGGACGGGGGGGGTCAGTACTTC.

The rearrangement joins TRBV29-1 to TRBJ1-2; TRBD1 matches 9 bases. Looked up from germline, CDR1 is SQVTM and CDR2 is ANQGSEA. V lost 1 base and J lost 7; bases outside the gene matches: 10. The CDR3 contains 15 residues. As DNA, the CDR3 is TGCAGCGTTGAAGGCTCGGGACAGGGTGGCTCTGGCTACACCTTC. The encoded protein is CSVEGSGQGGSGYTF.

The rearrangement links TRBV15 to TRBJ2-2; tentative D call: TRBD2 (5 bases). The germline V and J ends were trimmed by 2 bases and 6 bases, with 22 bases remaining between them. The germline gives CDR1 LNHNV, CDR2 YYDKDF (reference sequence). This CDR3 comprises 18 residues. The CDR3 region has the DNA TGTGCCACCAGCAGATCCCGACTAATGCGTCTTTCTTCCGGGGAGCTGTTTTTT. This codes for CATSRSRLMRLSSGELFF.

J is TRBJ2-3 and V is TRBV5-1; 9 positions agree with TRBD1. The germline gives CDR1 SGHRS, CDR2 YFSETQ. This CDR3 has 15 amino acids. The V gene end was trimmed by 0 bases and the J gene end by 5 bases; junction bases not matched to a gene: 4. CDR3 loop: CASSLVGQGVDTQYF. For the CDR3, the DNA is TGCGCCAGCAGCTTGGTGGGACAGGGAGTAGATACGCAGTATTTT.

A few counts support this clone. The chain couples TRBV7-2 to TRBJ1-1; D gene uncertain. The V gene's germline CDR1 is SGHTA and CDR2 FQGNSA. The CDR3 spans 14 residues. Trimming took 1 base from V and 6 from J, leaving 12 bases between them. CDR3 sequence (DNA): TGTGCCAGCAGCTTAGATTCTGGGCTCGCTGAAGCTTTCTTT. This translates into CASSLDSGLAEAFF.

The rearrangement joins TRBV4-2 to TRBJ2-3; 8 nucleotides agree with TRBD2. J was trimmed by 6 bases and V by 3 bases; bases with no gene match: 8. Germline CDR1 LGHNA, CDR2 YNFKEQ. This CDR3 is 15 amino acids long. CDR3 coding DNA: TGTGCCAGCAGCCAGGGAGTCGGGGGGGCTGATACGCAGTATTTT. This codes for CASSQGVGGADTQYF.

A single count supports this clone. J is TRBJ2-3 and V is TRBV5-1; 14 bases agree with TRBD2. Germline V gene lookup returns CDR1 SGHRS and CDR2 YFSETQ. The CDR3 spans 18 residues. V lost 4 bases, J lost 2 bases, and 9 bases stayed unmatched. Here the CDR3 reads CASSRLAGGRQYTDTQYF. The CDR3 coding sequence is TGCGCCAGCAGCCGACTAGCGGGGGGGCGGCAGTACACAGATACGCAGTATTTT.

V usage is TRBV30 and J usage is TRBJ1-4, with 8 bases matching TRBD1. CDR3 length: 14 amino acids. Trimming removed 3 bases from V and 4 bases from J; junction bases left unmatched: 4. Germline CDR1 GTSNPN, CDR2 SVGIG (reference sequence). In DNA form, the CDR3 reads TGTGCCTGGAGGAGGGACAGGAGTAATGAAAAACTGTTTTTT. This codes for CAWRRDRSNEKLFF. Drawing the rest from reference TRBV30 and TRBJ1-4, the complete variable domain is SQTIHQWPATLVQPVGSPLSLECTVEGTSNPNLYWYRQAAGRGLQLLFYSVGIGQISSEVPQNLSASRPQDRQFILSSKKLLLSDSGFYLCAWRRDRSNEKLFFGSGTQLSVL.

This clone has just one count. The J gene is TRBJ2-7, the V gene TRBV5-1, with TRBD1 as a possible D gene (6 bases). V was trimmed by 1 base and J by 5 bases, leaving 10 bases between them. The CDR3 has 13 residues. The V gene's germline CDR1 is SGHRS and CDR2 YFSETQ. DNA for the CDR3: TGCGCCAGCAGCTTGAGGGGGACCGACGAGCAGTACTTC. Translated, it gives CASSLRGTDEQYF.